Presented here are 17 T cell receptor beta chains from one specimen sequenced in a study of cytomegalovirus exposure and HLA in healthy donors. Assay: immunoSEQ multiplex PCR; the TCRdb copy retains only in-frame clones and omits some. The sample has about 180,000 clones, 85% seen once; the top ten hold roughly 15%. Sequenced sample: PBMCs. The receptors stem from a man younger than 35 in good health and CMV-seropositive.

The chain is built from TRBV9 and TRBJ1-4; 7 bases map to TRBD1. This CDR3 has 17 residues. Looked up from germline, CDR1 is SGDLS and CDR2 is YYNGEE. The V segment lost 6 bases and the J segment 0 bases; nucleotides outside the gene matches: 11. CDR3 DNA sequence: TGTGCCAGCAACGAGAGGGACAGATTCACAACTAATGAAAAACTGTTTTTT. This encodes CASNERDRFTTNEKLFF.

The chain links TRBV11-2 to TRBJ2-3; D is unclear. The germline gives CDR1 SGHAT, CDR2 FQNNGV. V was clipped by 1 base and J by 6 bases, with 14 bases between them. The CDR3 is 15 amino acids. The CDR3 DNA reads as TGTGCCAGCAGCTTAGGTATCCAATCCGGGGATACGCAGTATTTT. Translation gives CASSLGIQSGDTQYF.

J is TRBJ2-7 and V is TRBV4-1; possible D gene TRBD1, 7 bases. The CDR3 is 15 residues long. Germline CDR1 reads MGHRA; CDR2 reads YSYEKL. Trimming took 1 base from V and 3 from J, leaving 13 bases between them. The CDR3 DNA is TGCGCCAGCAGCCAAGGGCCGGGGGACAGCTACGAGCAGTACTTC. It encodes CASSQGPGDSYEQYF.

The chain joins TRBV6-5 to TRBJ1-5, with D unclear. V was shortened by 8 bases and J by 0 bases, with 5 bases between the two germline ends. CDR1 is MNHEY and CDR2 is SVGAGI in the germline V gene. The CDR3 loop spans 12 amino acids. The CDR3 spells CASGVSNQPQHF. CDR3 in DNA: TGTGCCAGCGGAGTTAGCAATCAGCCCCAGCATTTT.

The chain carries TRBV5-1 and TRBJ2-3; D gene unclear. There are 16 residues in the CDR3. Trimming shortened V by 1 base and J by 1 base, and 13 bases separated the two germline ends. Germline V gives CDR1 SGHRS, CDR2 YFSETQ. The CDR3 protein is CASSLRGSRGTDTQYF. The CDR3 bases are TGCGCCAGCAGCTTGAGAGGCAGTCGTGGCACAGATACGCAGTATTTT.

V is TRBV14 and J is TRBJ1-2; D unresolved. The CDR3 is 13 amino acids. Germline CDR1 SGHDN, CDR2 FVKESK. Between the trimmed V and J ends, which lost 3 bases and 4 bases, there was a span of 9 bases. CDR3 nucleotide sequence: TGTGCCAGCAGCCAGGGGAGGTTCTATGGCTACACCTTC. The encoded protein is CASSQGRFYGYTF.

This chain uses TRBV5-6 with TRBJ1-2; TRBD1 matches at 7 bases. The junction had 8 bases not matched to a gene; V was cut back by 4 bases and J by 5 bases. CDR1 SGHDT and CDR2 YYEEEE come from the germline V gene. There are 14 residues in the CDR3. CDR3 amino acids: CASSHRDRVYGYTF. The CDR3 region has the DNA TGTGCCAGCAGCCACCGGGACAGAGTTTATGGCTACACCTTC.

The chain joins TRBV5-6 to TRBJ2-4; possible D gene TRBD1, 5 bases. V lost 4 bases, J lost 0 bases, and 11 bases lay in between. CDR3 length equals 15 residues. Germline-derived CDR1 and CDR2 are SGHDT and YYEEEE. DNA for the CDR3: TGTGCCAGCAGCGGACAAGCCCTAGCCAAAAACATTCAGTACTTC. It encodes CASSGQALAKNIQYF.

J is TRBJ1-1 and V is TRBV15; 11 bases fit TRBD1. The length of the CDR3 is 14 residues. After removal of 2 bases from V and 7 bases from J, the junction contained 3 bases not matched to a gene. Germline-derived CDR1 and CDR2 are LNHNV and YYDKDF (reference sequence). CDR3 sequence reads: CATSRRGQGGEAFF. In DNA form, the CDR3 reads TGTGCCACCAGCAGACGGGGACAGGGGGGTGAAGCTTTCTTT.

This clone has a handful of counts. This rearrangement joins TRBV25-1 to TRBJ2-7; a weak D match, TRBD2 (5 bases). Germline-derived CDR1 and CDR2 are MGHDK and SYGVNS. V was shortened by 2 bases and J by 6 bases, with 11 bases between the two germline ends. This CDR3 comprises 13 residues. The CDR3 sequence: CASSEPGNREQYF. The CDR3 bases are TGTGCCAGCAGTGAACCCGGGAATCGCGAGCAGTACTTC.

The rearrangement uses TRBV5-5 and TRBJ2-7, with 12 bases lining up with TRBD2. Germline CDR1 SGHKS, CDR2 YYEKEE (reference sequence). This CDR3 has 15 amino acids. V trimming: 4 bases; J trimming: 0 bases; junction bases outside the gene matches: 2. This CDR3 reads CASSEGLAGSYEQYF. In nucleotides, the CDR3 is TGTGCCAGCAGCGAGGGACTAGCGGGCTCCTACGAGCAGTACTTC.

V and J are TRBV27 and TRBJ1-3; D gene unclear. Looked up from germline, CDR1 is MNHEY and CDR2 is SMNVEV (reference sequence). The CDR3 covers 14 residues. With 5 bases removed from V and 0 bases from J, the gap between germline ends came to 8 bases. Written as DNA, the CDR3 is TGTGCCAGCAGTGGACTCTCCTCTGGAAACACCATATATTTT. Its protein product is CASSGLSSGNTIYF.

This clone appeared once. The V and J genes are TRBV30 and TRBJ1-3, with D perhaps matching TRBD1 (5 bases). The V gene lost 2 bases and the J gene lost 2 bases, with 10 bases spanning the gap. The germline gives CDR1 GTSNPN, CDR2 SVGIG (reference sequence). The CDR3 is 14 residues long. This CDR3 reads CAWSPGQAGNTIYF. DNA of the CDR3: TGTGCCTGGAGTCCCGGACAAGCTGGAAACACCATATATTTT. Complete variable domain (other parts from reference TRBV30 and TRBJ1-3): SQTIHQWPATLVQPVGSPLSLECTVEGTSNPNLYWYRQAAGRGLQLLFYSVGIGQISSEVPQNLSASRPQDRQFILSSKKLLLSDSGFYLCAWSPGQAGNTIYFGEGSWLTVV.

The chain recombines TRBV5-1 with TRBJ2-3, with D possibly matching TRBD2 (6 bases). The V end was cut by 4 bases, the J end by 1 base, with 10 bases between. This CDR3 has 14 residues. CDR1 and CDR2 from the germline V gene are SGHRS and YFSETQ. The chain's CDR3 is CASSPPGGTDTQYF. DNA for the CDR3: TGCGCCAGCAGCCCCCCGGGGGGCACAGATACGCAGTATTTT.

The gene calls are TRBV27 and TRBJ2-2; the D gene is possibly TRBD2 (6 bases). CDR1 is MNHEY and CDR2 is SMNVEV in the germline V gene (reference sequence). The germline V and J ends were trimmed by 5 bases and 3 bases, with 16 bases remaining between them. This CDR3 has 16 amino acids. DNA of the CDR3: TGTGCCAGCAGTCCGGTCGGGGGTGCTTACACCGGGGAGCTGTTTTTT. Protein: CASSPVGGAYTGELFF.

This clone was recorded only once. CDR3 nucleotides: TGTGCCAGCAGCCAAAGTAGGGGTAAAAACATTCAGTACTTC. It encodes CASSQSRGKNIQYF. The J gene is TRBJ2-4, the V gene TRBV14; D is possibly TRBD1 (5 bases). Per the germline V gene, CDR1 is SGHDN and CDR2 is FVKESK. The CDR3 is 14 amino acids. V dropped 2 bases and J dropped 4 bases, with 9 bases sitting between them.

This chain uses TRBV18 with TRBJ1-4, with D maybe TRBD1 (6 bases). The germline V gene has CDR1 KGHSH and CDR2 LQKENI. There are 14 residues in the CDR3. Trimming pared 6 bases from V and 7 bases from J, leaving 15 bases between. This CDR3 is CASSPRGRIEKLFF. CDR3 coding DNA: TGTGCCAGCTCCCCCAGGGGACGCATTGAAAAACTGTTTTTT.